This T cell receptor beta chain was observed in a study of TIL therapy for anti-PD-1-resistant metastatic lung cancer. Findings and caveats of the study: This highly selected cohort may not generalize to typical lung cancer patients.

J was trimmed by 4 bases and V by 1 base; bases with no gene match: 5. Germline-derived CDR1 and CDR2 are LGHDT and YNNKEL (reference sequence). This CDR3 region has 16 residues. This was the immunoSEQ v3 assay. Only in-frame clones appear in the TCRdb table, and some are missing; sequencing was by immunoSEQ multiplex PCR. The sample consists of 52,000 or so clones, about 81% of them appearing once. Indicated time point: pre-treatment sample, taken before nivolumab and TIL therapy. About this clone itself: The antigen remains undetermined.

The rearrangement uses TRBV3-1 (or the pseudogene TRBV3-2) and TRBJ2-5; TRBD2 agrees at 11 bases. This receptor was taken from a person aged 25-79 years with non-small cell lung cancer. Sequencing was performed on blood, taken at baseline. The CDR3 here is CASSQVLAGGLETQYF. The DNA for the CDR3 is TGTGCCAGCAGCCAAGTCTTAGCGGGGGGGCTAGAGACCCAGTACTTC.